Below are 6 T cell receptor beta chains sequenced from a single sample in a study of blood T cell repertoires in COVID-19. Assay used: immunoSEQ multiplex PCR; TCRdb lists only in-frame clones, some missing. The data hold around 47,000 clones, with around 90% observed a single time. The sequenced material came from peripheral blood. These TCRs come from a man aged 50-59 years with active COVID-19.

The V call is TRBV6-4, the J call TRBJ2-1; the D gene is possibly TRBD2 (5 bases). Trimming stripped 8 bases from V and 0 bases from J, with 17 bases between. Germline CDR1 MRHNA, CDR2 SNTAGT. The CDR3 is made up of 16 amino acids. The CDR3 region has the DNA TGTGCCAGCTACCTAGCCGGCGTTAGCTCCTACAATGAGCAGTTCTTC. This encodes CASYLAGVSSYNEQFF.

This chain connects TRBV28 to TRBJ2-1; TRBD2 agrees at 15 bases. V lost 11 bases and J lost 8; bases outside the gene matches: 16. Per germline, CDR1 MDHEN and CDR2 SYDVKM. There are 17 residues in the CDR3. Written as DNA, the CDR3 is TGTGCCGGGAGTCCGTCCCCTCGGACTAGCGGGAGGGATGAGCAGTTCTTC. As protein: CAGSPSPRTSGRDEQFF.

The chain employs TRBV27 and TRBJ2-1; no reliable D call. V was trimmed by 5 bases and J by 4 bases, leaving 9 bases between them. The CDR3 consists of 13 residues. CDR1 is MNHEY, CDR2 SMNVEV, per germline (reference sequence). This chain's CDR3 is CASSPQEYNEQFF. CDR3 in DNA: TGTGCCAGCAGTCCGCAAGAGTACAATGAGCAGTTCTTC.

This clone came up once. The rearrangement links TRBV7-9 to TRBJ1-6, with unresolved D. The V gene's germline CDR1 is SEHNR and CDR2 FQNEAQ (reference sequence). V lost 4 bases and J lost 8, with 15 bases in between. CDR3 length: 15 amino acids. The CDR3 here is CASSSTPGPYSPLHF. For the CDR3, the DNA is TGTGCCAGCAGCTCGACCCCGGGTCCGTATTCACCCCTCCACTTT.

The genes are TRBV10-3 and TRBJ2-7; D uncertain. There are 14 residues in the CDR3. V shed 5 bases and J shed 7 bases, with 18 bases lying between them. Germline assignment: CDR1 ENHRY and CDR2 SYGVKD. The CDR3 DNA reads as TGTGCCATCAGTCCGGGTGAACTGCTGACGGAGCAGTACTTC. Translation gives CAISPGELLTEQYF.

The rearrangement links TRBV27 to TRBJ2-7; 8 bases agree with TRBD2. The V gene end was trimmed by 1 base and the J gene end by 0 bases; junction bases not matched to a gene: 11. The germline gives CDR1 MNHEY, CDR2 SMNVEV (reference sequence). The CDR3 has 18 residues. In DNA, the CDR3 is TGTGCCAGCAGTTTATTGGTCGGCGGGGGGCCCGACTCCTACGAGCAGTACTTC. Translating gives CASSLLVGGGPDSYEQYF.